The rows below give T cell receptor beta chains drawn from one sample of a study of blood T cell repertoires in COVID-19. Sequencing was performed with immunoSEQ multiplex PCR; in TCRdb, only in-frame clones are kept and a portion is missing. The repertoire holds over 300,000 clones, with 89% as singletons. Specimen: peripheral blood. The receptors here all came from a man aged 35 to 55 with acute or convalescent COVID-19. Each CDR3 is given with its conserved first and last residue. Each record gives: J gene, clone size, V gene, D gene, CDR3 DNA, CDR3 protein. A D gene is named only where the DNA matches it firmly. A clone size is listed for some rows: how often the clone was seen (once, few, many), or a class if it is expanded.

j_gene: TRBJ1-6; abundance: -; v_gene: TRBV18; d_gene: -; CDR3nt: TGTGCCAGCTCAAACGGACAGAATTCACCCCTCCACTTT; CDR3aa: CASSNGQNSPLHF
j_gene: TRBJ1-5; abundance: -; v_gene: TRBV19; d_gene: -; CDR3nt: TGTGCCAGTAGTGCCACGGGGGGCAATCAGCCCCAGCATTTT; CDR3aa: CASSATGGNQPQHF
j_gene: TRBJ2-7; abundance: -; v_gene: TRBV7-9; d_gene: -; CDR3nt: TGTGCCAGCAGCCCGACAGGCATCGAGCAGTACTTC; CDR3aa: CASSPTGIEQYF
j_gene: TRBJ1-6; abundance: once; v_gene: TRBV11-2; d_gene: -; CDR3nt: TGTGCCAGCAGCTTAGTTAGCGGCGGAGGATGGTCACCCCTCCACTTT; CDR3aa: CASSLVSGGGWSPLHF
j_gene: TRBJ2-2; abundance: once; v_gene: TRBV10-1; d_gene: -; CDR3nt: TGCGCCAGCGGGCTCCGGCACACCGGGGAGCTGTTTTTT; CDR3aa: CASGLRHTGELFF
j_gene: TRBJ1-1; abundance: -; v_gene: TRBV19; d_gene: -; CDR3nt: TGTGCCAGTAGTCCGAGGGTATGGAACACTGAAGCCTTCTTT; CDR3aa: CASSPRVWNTEAFF
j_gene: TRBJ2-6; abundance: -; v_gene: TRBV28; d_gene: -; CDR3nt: TGTGCCAGCAGTTTATCGGGGTCTGGGGCCAACGTCCTGACTTTC; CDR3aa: CASSLSGSGANVLTF
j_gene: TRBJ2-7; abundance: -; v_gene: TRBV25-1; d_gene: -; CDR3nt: TGTGCCAGCAGTGACCCCAGACGGGACTCCACCTACGAGCAGTACTTC; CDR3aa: CASSDPRRDSTYEQYF
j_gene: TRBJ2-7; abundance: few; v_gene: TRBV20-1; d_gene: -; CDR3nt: TGCAGTGCTAAACAGGGTTACGAGCAGTACTTC; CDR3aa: CSAKQGYEQYF
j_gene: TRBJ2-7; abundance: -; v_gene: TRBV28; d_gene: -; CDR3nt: TGTGCCAGCGACGGGGGAGGGGGCTACGAGCAGTACTTC; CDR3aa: CASDGGGGYEQYF
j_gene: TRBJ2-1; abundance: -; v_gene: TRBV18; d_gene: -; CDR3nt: TGTGCCAGCTCCCCCGGGACAAACAATGAGCAGTTCTTC; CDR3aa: CASSPGTNNEQFF
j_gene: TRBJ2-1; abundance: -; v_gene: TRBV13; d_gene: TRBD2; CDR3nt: TGTGCCAGCAGCCCGGAAGGGACTAGCGGGAGGGCCATGTATGAGCAGTTCTTC; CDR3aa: CASSPEGTSGRAMYEQFF
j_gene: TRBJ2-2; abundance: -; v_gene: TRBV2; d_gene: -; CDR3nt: TGTGCCAGCAGTGGGTTCCCGGGGACGAACACCGGGGAGCTGTTTTTT; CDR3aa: CASSGFPGTNTGELFF
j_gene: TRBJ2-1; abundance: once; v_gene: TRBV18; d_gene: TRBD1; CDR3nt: TGTGCCAGCTCACCTCAGACAGGGAACAACAATGAGCAGTTCTTC; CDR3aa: CASSPQTGNNNEQFF
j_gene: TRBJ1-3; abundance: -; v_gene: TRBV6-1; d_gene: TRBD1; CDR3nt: TGTGCCAGCAGTGCTCTTACAGGGGCGATCTCTGGAAACACCATATATTTT; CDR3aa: CASSALTGAISGNTIYF
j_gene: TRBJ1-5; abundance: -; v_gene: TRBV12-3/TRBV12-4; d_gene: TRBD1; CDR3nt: TGTGCCAGCAGGGGGACAGGGAATCAGCCCCAGCATTTT; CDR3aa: CASRGTGNQPQHF
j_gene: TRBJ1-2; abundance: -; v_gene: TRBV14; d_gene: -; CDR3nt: TGTGCCAGCAGCCCCCGGGACATCCTCGTCGGTTCCTATGGCTACACCTTC; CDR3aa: CASSPRDILVGSYGYTF
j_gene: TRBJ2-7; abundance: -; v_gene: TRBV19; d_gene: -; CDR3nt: TGTGCCAGTAGTCCACACAGGGAGCGTTACGAGCAGTACTTC; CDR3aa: CASSPHRERYEQYF
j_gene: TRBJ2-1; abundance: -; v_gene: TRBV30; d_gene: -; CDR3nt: TGTGCCTCTGACAATGAGCAGTTCTTC; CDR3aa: CASDNEQFF
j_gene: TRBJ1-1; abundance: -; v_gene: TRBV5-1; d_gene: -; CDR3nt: TGCGCCAGCAGGCCCTCGGTTACCCCGAAGAACACTGAAGCTTTCTTT; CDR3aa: CASRPSVTPKNTEAFF
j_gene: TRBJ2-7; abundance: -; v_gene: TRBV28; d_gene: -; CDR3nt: TGTGCCAGCAGTTTCGGCGGGCCCTACGAGCAGTACTTC; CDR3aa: CASSFGGPYEQYF
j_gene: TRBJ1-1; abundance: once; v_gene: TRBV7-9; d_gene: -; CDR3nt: TGTGCCAGCAGCTTAGTCAGGGGGAACACTGAAGCTTTCTTT; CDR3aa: CASSLVRGNTEAFF
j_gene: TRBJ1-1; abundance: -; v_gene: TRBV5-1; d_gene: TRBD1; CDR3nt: TGCGCCAGCAGCGGACAGGGGGACACTGAAGCTTTCTTT; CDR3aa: CASSGQGDTEAFF
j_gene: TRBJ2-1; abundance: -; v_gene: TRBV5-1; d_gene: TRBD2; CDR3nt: TGCGCCAGCAGCTTGGAATTTGCGGGAGGACACAATGAGCAGTTCTTC; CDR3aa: CASSLEFAGGHNEQFF
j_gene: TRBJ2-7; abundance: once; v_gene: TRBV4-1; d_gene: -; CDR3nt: TGCGCCAGCAGCCAAGATCGGGGCAGGGGCTACGAGCAGTACTTC; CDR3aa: CASSQDRGRGYEQYF
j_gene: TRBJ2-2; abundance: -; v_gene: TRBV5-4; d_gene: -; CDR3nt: TGTGCCAGCAGCCTAAGGACAGCCACCGGGGAGCTGTTTTTT; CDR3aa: CASSLRTATGELFF